The source of this T cell receptor (beta chain) is a study of shared clonotypes between healthy human individuals. CD8 cells regarded as naive lacked CD45RO, were positively chosen for CCR7, and omitted terminally differentiated effector memory CD45RA+ cells. Sequenced by immunoSEQ multiplex PCR; TCRdb stores in-frame clones only, minus some. The repertoire has around 1,900,000 clones, 90% to 95% of them found once; the top ten carry around 1.7%. Trimming cost V 4 bases and J 10 bases, with 16 bases left between them. The CDR3 loop spans 13 amino acids. Germline CDR1 is MDHEN and CDR2 is SYDVKM. The sequencing input was naive CD8+ T cells from PBMCs. The sequence was obtained from a man younger than 35 in good health. Some clones in this sample may be carry-over from other donors' samples. V is TRBV28 and J is TRBJ1-1, with unresolved D. CDR3 DNA sequence: TGTGCCAGCAGTTCCCATGGCCCGGTGGTAGCTTTCTTT. It is translated as CASSSHGPVVAFF.